The 22 T cell receptor beta chains below were found in one sample sequenced in a study of Graves' ophthalmopathy and Graves' hyperthyroidism. Amplification of TCR beta CDR3 regions used RNA transcripts. HTBI primers primed a first-round RT-PCR, and a second-round multiplex PCR followed. TCRdb called the multiplex PCR reads again in MiXCR, with one record for every CDR3 protein. Of 260,000 or so distinct CDR3 sequences in the sample, about 47% were seen once. The source material was peripheral blood. The source of these receptors is an adult man with Graves' ophthalmopathy.

The chain is built from TRBV3-1 and TRBJ1-2, with TRBD1 identical over 9 bases. The V gene end was trimmed by 6 bases and the J gene end by 4 bases; junction bases not matched to a gene: 6. The germline V gene encodes CDR1 LGHDT and CDR2 YNNKEL (reference sequence). The CDR3 contains 14 residues. The CDR3 sequence is CASRRQGVSYGYTF. In DNA, the CDR3 is TGTGCCAGCAGACGACAGGGGGTAAGCTATGGCTACACCTTC. Full variable domain (outside the CDR3, taken from reference TRBV3-1 and TRBJ1-2): DTAVSQTPKYLVTQMGNDKSIKCEQNLGHDTMYWYKQDSKKFLKIMFSYNNKELIINETVPNRFSPKSPDKAHLNLHINSLELGDSAVYFCASRRQGVSYGYTFGSGTRLTVV.

This clonotype has just a few counts. The gene calls are TRBV10-3 and TRBJ2-5, with D tentatively TRBD2 (6 bases). With 6 bases removed from V and 0 bases from J, the gap between germline ends came to 11 bases. In germline, CDR1 is ENHRY, CDR2 SYGVKD. CDR3 size: 14 residues. DNA of the CDR3: TGTGCCATCAGCGACTCTAGCGACCAAGAGACCCAGTACTTC. Protein product: CAISDSSDQETQYF.

The rearrangement links TRBV29-1 to TRBJ1-4; possible D gene TRBD1, 6 bases. The V and J ends lost 4 bases and 5 bases respectively, with 14 bases between them. The CDR3 runs to 14 residues. Looked up from germline, CDR1 is SQVTM and CDR2 is ANQGSEA. CDR3 in DNA: TGCAGCGTTGCCTCAGGGGACCCCAATGAAAAACTGTTTTTT. Translated: CSVASGDPNEKLFF.

This clonotype was seen only once. This chain joins TRBV9 and TRBJ1-2; D possibly corresponds to TRBD1 (5 bases). The CDR3 is made up of 15 amino acids. The germline V and J ends were trimmed by 0 bases and 2 bases, with 11 bases remaining between them. Germline CDR1 reads SGDLS; CDR2 reads YYNGEE. CDR3 sequence: CASSVATGPNYGYTF. In DNA form, the CDR3 reads TGTGCCAGCAGCGTAGCTACGGGGCCCAACTATGGCTACACCTTC.

This clonotype occurred a few times. The chain links TRBV20-1 to TRBJ1-1; 7 bases align to TRBD1. The CDR3 totals 13 residues. Trimming removed 8 bases from V and 3 bases from J; junction bases left unmatched: 9. Germline loops: CDR1 DFQATT, CDR2 SNEGSKA (reference sequence). This chain's CDR3 is CSPGVTGDTEAFF. CDR3 sequence (DNA): TGCAGTCCAGGGGTAACAGGGGACACTGAAGCTTTCTTT.

The chain is built from TRBV29-1 and TRBJ1-1, with 9 bases fitting TRBD1. The CDR3 has 12 residues. Germline V gives CDR1 SQVTM, CDR2 ANQGSEA. Trimming cost V 4 bases and J 3 bases; bases outside gene matches: 0. DNA for the CDR3: TGCAGCGTTGGGACAGGGGACACTGAAGCTTTCTTT. Its translation: CSVGTGDTEAFF.

This clonotype was seen a few times. The chain couples TRBV9 to TRBJ2-1; 15 bases align to TRBD2. From germline, CDR1 is SGDLS and CDR2 YYNGEE. V was pared by 4 bases and J by 6 bases, with 8 bases of the junction left unmatched. The CDR3 runs 17 residues. This CDR3 reads CASSFRTSGRASNEQFF. The DNA for the CDR3 is TGTGCCAGCAGCTTCCGGACTAGCGGGAGGGCGTCCAATGAGCAGTTCTTC.

The chain employs TRBV19 and TRBJ1-5; the D is unclear. The CDR3 contains 13 residues. The germline V gene encodes CDR1 LNHDA and CDR2 SQIVND (reference sequence). V lost 10 bases, J lost 2 bases, and 12 bases lay in between. CDR3 sequence reads: CATQFGRNQPQHF. CDR3 coding DNA: TGTGCCACCCAATTTGGCCGCAATCAGCCCCAGCATTTT.

This clonotype has a handful of counts. The rearrangement uses TRBV4-2 and TRBJ1-2; TRBD1 matches 7 bases. The V segment lost 4 bases and the J segment 5 bases; nucleotides outside the gene matches: 7. The CDR3 contains 14 residues. Germline-derived CDR1 and CDR2 are LGHNA and YNFKEQ. CDR3 protein: CASSLGQARYGYTF. DNA for the CDR3: TGTGCCAGCAGCCTAGGACAGGCTCGGTATGGCTACACCTTC.

Points on this clonotype: Germline and junction disagree at one end, which may indicate a read error. The J gene is TRBJ2-5, the V gene TRBV10-2, with 12 positions matching TRBD2. The CDR3 is made up of 16 amino acids. Germline V gene sequence: CDR1 WSHSY, CDR2 SAAADI. The DNA for the CDR3 is TGTGCCAGCAGCCAGAGGACTAGCGGGACGGGAGAGACCCAGTACTTC. Amino acids: CASSQRTSGTGETQYF.

This chain connects TRBV29-1 to TRBJ2-5; perhaps TRBD2 as D (6 bases). Trimming stripped 8 bases from V and 2 bases from J, with 9 bases between. Germline-derived CDR1 and CDR2 are SQVTM and ANQGSEA. CDR3 length equals 11 residues. CDR3 bases: TGCAGCACGGGACTTCAAGAGACCCAGTACTTC. It yields the protein CSTGLQETQYF.

This clonotype appeared many times. CDR3 amino acids: CASSTGSAPWEETQYF. The CDR3 DNA follows: TGTGCCAGCAGCACGGGTTCGGCCCCTTGGGAAGAGACCCAGTACTTC. The chain recombines TRBV7-8 with TRBJ2-5; the D is unclear. The CDR3 is made up of 16 amino acids. V lost 5 bases, J lost 3 bases, and 19 bases lay in between. CDR1 and CDR2 (germline): SGHVS, FQNEAQ.

In its sample, this clonotype was seen a few times. The chain carries TRBV7-9 and TRBJ2-2; 11 bases agree with TRBD2. The germline gives CDR1 SEHNR, CDR2 FQNEAQ (reference sequence). Trimming at V came to 0 bases and at J to 2 bases, leaving 5 bases not matched to a gene. The CDR3 contains 18 residues. The CDR3 DNA sequence: TGTGCCAGCAGCTTAGCGATGGGACTAGCGGTCAACACCGGGGAGCTGTTTTTT. Its translation: CASSLAMGLAVNTGELFF.

The chain uses TRBV2 and TRBJ1-4; 8 bases match TRBD1. The ends lost 5 bases at V and 3 bases at J; junction bases unmatched: 5. The CDR3 is made up of 15 amino acids. Germline CDR1 SNHLY, CDR2 FYNNEI. The DNA for the CDR3 is TGTGCCAGCAGTCCAGGGGGCGCGTCTAATGAAAAACTGTTTTTT. Encoded protein: CASSPGGASNEKLFF.

This clonotype was observed a handful of times. Germline is not matched at one junction end, which may reflect a read error. V is TRBV19 and J is TRBJ2-7; 7 bases are a match to TRBD1. CDR1 and CDR2 (germline): LNHDA, SQIVND (reference sequence). This CDR3 has 11 residues. CDR3 coding DNA: TGTCCCAGTATGGACAGGCAGGAGCAGTACTTC. Protein: CPSMDRQEQYF.

The chain is built from TRBV6-1 and TRBJ1-1; perhaps TRBD1 as D (6 bases). Trimming cost V 7 bases and J 1 base, with 19 bases left between them. The CDR3 length is 16 residues. The germline CDR1 and CDR2 sequences are MNHNS and SASEGT. The CDR3 sequence: CASTAQQGGTNTEAFF. The CDR3, as DNA: TGTGCCAGCACTGCTCAACAGGGCGGGACGAACACTGAAGCTTTCTTT.

This clonotype was observed a handful of times. The chain combines TRBV19 with TRBJ2-7; tentative D call: TRBD1 (5 bases). CDR1 and CDR2 from the germline V gene are LNHDA and SQIVND (reference sequence). The V end was cut by 4 bases, the J end by 2 bases, with 12 bases between. This CDR3 region has 14 residues. CDR3 amino acids: CASSTIGVTYEQYF. The CDR3 nucleotides read TGTGCCAGTAGTACGATAGGGGTAACCTACGAGCAGTACTTC.

This chain connects TRBV7-3 to TRBJ2-7; D gene uncertain. V lost 0 bases, J lost 0 bases, and 6 bases lay in between. The germline gives CDR1 SGHTA, CDR2 FQGTGA. The CDR3 contains 14 residues. For the CDR3, the DNA is TGTGCCAGCAGCTTAACCAGATCCTCCTACGAGCAGTACTTC. Amino acid sequence: CASSLTRSSYEQYF.

The chain combines TRBV7-2 with TRBJ2-2, with a tentative D call TRBD1 (6 bases). Germline V CDR1 and CDR2: SGHTA, FQGNSA. V gave up 7 bases and J gave up 2 bases, with 11 bases separating them. CDR3 length: 14 amino acids. CDR3 region: CASTTGFNTGELFF. The CDR3 DNA is TGTGCCAGCACTACAGGGTTTAACACCGGGGAGCTGTTTTTT.

This clonotype was observed a few times. This chain uses TRBV5-1 with TRBJ1-2; 7 nucleotides line up with TRBD1. Trimming at V came to 0 bases and at J to 2 bases, leaving 1 base not matched to a gene. Germline V gene lookup returns CDR1 SGHRS and CDR2 YFSETQ. The CDR3 loop spans 14 amino acids. The CDR3 spells CASSLGDSNYGYTF. The CDR3 DNA reads TGCGCCAGCAGCTTGGGGGACAGCAACTATGGCTACACCTTC.

V and J are TRBV19 and TRBJ2-7; the D gene is possibly TRBD2 (5 bases). Germline CDR1 and CDR2: LNHDA and SQIVND (reference sequence). The CDR3 runs to 12 residues. V shed 6 bases and J shed 1 base, with 7 bases lying between them. The CDR3 bases are TGTGCCAGTAGCCGGGGTTCCTACGAGCAGTACTTC. Translating it yields CASSRGSYEQYF.

The chain couples TRBV7-3 to TRBJ2-2; D possibly corresponds to TRBD1 (6 bases). The length of the CDR3 is 16 residues. CDR1 is SGHTA, CDR2 FQGTGA, per germline. Between the trimmed V and J ends, which lost 8 bases and 0 bases, there was a span of 16 bases. This CDR3 is CASGPGQGTNTGELFF. The CDR3 DNA sequence: TGTGCCAGCGGACCCGGGCAGGGGACGAACACCGGGGAGCTGTTTTTT.